The entry below describes one T cell receptor beta chain. This record belongs to a study of T cells in Graves' hyperthyroidism and ophthalmopathy. Trimming removed 5 bases from V and 7 bases from J, with 24 bases in between. The CDR3 has 17 amino acids. Germline CDR1 reads SGHVS; CDR2 reads FQNEAQ. TCR beta CDR3 region amplification was performed from RNA transcripts. TCR CDR3 regions were first amplified by RT-PCR with HTBI primers. Each CDR3 protein is one row after TCRdb ran MiXCR on the multiplex PCR reads. The table shows under 800,000 distinct CDR3 sequences, with 12% to 15% occurring only once. V is TRBV7-8 and J is TRBJ1-3; a possible D gene is TRBD1 (6 bases). The sequenced sample consisted of blood. The receptor's source is a woman between 18 and 30 years old with Graves' hyperthyroidism. The DNA of the CDR3 is TGTGCCAGCAGCCGCTCTTATTCCCAACAGGGTGGGAACACCATATATTTT. This sequence encodes CASSRSYSQQGGNTIYF.